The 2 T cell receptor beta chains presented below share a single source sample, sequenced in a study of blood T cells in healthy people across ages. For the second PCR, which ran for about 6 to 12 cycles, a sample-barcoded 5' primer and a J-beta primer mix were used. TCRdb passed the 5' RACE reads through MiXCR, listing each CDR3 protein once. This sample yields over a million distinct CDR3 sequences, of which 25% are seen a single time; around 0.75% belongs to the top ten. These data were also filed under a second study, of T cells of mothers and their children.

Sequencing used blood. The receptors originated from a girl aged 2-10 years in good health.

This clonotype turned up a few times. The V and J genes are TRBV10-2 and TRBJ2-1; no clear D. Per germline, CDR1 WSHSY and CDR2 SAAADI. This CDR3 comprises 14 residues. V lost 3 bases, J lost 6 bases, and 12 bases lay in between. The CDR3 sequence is CASSDDLTINEQFF. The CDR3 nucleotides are TGCGCCAGCAGTGATGACTTGACAATCAATGAGCAGTTCTTC.

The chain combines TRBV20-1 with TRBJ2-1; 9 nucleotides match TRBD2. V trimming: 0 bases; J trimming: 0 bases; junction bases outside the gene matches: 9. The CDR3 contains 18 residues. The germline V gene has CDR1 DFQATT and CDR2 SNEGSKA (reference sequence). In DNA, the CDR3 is TGCAGTGCTAGAGATCAAGGTAGCGGGAGTAGCTCCTACAATGAGCAGTTCTTC. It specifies CSARDQGSGSSSYNEQFF.